This TCR beta chain was recovered during a study of post-analysis software for immune sequencing data. Trimming shortened V by 3 bases and J by 8 bases, and 14 bases separated the two germline ends. Per the germline V gene, CDR1 is SEHNR and CDR2 is FQNEAQ (reference sequence). The CDR3 is 14 residues long. Incorporated into the TCR beta cDNA libraries were unique molecular identifiers, which served to reduce PCR and sequencing biases. There were about 1 to 10 million T cells, and about 500,000 cDNA molecules came from them. TCRdb re-called the PCR reads through MiXCR, storing one row per CDR3 protein. This sample has hundreds of thousands of distinct CDR3 sequences, with 36% found just once. Ten or more counts support this clonotype. Its antigen is as yet unknown. Notes on the study in general: F-measure co-clustering was strong for batch-matched samples. Patients carried roughly 5 TRBV segments more frequently than controls did, and TRBV5-6, TRBV5-1 and TRBV20-1 were among them. A significant reduction in normalized Chao1 diversity was observed in multiple sclerosis patients versus controls.

Material: blood. The receptor was isolated from a girl aged 10-17 years with multiple sclerosis. The V and J genes are TRBV7-9 and TRBJ2-1; D perhaps matches TRBD1 (6 bases). CDR3 sequence reads: CASSLEQGRHEQFF. In DNA form, the CDR3 reads TGTGCCAGCAGCTTGGAACAGGGTCGCCATGAGCAGTTCTTC.